What follows describes a single T cell receptor (beta chain). Its antigen is currently unknown. These data come from a study of shared clonotypes between healthy human individuals. Across the whole study: A couple of women and a few men aged 18 to 49 served as donors. Regarding the study as a whole: In the sorted subsets, rarefaction showed sequencing was incomplete despite large depth. Read depth was anticipated to influence clonotype sharing among donors.

For sorted subsets, approximately 180 ng DNA per replicate equaled about 31,000 T cell genomes. Assay: immunoSEQ multiplex PCR; the TCRdb copy retains only in-frame clones and omits some. This table has about 980,000 clones, approximately 76% appearing once. V was pared by 5 bases and J by 4 bases, with 10 bases of the junction left unmatched. Looked up from germline, CDR1 is SGHVS and CDR2 is FQNEAQ. This CDR3 contains 15 residues. Material for sequencing was memory CD4+ T cells sorted from blood. Subset described: CD45RA-negative fraction. The TCR originated in a man aged 18 to 30 in good health. The gene calls are TRBV7-8 and TRBJ1-1; 7 positions agree with TRBD1. CDR3 sequence (DNA): TGTGCCAGCAGCCCTCGACAGGGCGGAGGCACTGAAGCTTTCTTT. Translation gives CASSPRQGGGTEAFF.